This T cell receptor beta chain was sequenced in a study of T cell responses to AZD1222 COVID-19 vaccine. Study results and caveats: There were mostly white British donors and more females than males, and clonal diversity was possibly underestimated. Spike-specific TCR breadth and depth rose after two AZD1222 doses. Unmutated variant regions reportedly attract nearly half of all spike-specific TCRs. With dominance at 160-218 and 743-854, vaccine-associated CD4 TCRs spanned spike.

Between the trimmed V and J ends, which lost 3 bases and 6 bases, there was a span of 15 bases. This CDR3 region has 15 residues. The germline CDR1 and CDR2 sequences are MNHEY and SMNVEV (reference sequence). To note about this clone: Its matching antigen is unknown.

Only in-frame clones appear in the TCRdb table, and some are missing; sequencing was by immunoSEQ multiplex PCR. The sample consists of some 150,000 clones, about 87% of them appearing once. Sequences were derived from peripheral blood, sampled on day 0 of AZD1222 vaccination. The V gene is TRBV27, the J gene TRBJ1-5, with D possibly being TRBD1 (5 bases). The receptor comes from an adult in good health. The CDR3: CASSLTGRQIQPQHF. In DNA form, the CDR3 reads TGTGCCAGCAGTTTGACCGGTCGACAGATTCAGCCCCAGCATTTT.